Listed below are T cell receptor beta chains from one sample, sequenced in a study of blood T cell repertoires in COVID-19. The table came from immunoSEQ multiplex PCR; TCRdb's copy has only in-frame clones and leaves some out. The data show 190,000 or so clones, about 87% seen once. The source material was PBMCs or T cells enriched from blood (not recorded which). All receptors derive from a man younger than 40 who had recovered from COVID-19. Each CDR3 is given with its conserved first and last residue. A D gene is named only where the DNA matches it firmly.

TRBJ2-7 | TRBV11-2 | 14 | . | TGTGCCAGCAGCTTAGTTGGGAGCCCCTACGAGCAGTACTTC | CASSLVGSPYEQYF
TRBJ2-7 | TRBV5-4 | 12 | . | TGTGCCAGCAGCCGGGACACCTACGAGCAGTACTTC | CASSRDTYEQYF
TRBJ2-3 | TRBV10-1 | 14 | . | TGCGCCAGCAGTGAGGCGGGGCCCACAGATACGCAGTATTTT | CASSEAGPTDTQYF
TRBJ2-4 | TRBV2 | 17 | . | TGTGCCAGCAGTGCCGAGGGGGGGAGGGCGAACAAAAACATTCAGTACTTC | CASSAEGGRANKNIQYF
TRBJ2-7 | TRBV5-4 | 12 | . | TGTGCCAGCAGCTTCCCCCCGGGCGAGCAGTACTTC | CASSFPPGEQYF
TRBJ2-2 | TRBV7-2 | 14 | . | TGTGCCAGCAGCTTAGCGACAACACCCGGGGAGCTGTTTTTT | CASSLATTPGELFF
TRBJ1-1 | TRBV6-5 | 13 | . | TGTGCCAGCAGAATACACATTAACACTGAAGCTTTCTTT | CASRIHINTEAFF
TRBJ1-1 | TRBV30 | 12 | . | TGTGCCTGGGGACAGTGGAACACTGAAGCTTTCTTT | CAWGQWNTEAFF
TRBJ1-5 | TRBV15 | 16 | . | TGTGCCACCAGCAGGGACAGCATAATCGGCAATCAGCCCCAGCATTTT | CATSRDSIIGNQPQHF
TRBJ2-7 | TRBV11-2 | 16 | . | TGTGCCAGCAGCTTAGGTACAGGACAGAGCTCCTACGAGCAGTACTTC | CASSLGTGQSSYEQYF
TRBJ1-3 | TRBV4-2 | 17 | TRBD1 | TGTGCCAGCAGCCAAGAAGGGACAGGACCCTCTGGAAACACCATATATTTT | CASSQEGTGPSGNTIYF
TRBJ2-7 | TRBV5-6 | 17 | TRBD2 | TGTGCCAGCAGCTTGGGTGGGCTGCGGGGGGTCGTCTACGAGCAGTACTTC | CASSLGGLRGVVYEQYF
TRBJ1-5 | TRBV9 | 14 | . | TGTGCCAGCAGCGTAGATCTCTCGAATCAGCCCCAGCATTTT | CASSVDLSNQPQHF
TRBJ2-1 | TRBV11-3 | 16 | . | TGTGCCAGCAGCTTAGAGGGGGGTAGCTCCTACAATGAGCAGTTCTTC | CASSLEGGSSYNEQFF
TRBJ2-2 | TRBV6-4 | 16 | . | TGTGCCAGCAGTGACGAGGCAGGGCCTAACACCGGGGAGCTGTTTTTT | CASSDEAGPNTGELFF
TRBJ2-7 | TRBV5-1 | 17 | TRBD2 | TGCGCCAGCAGCCTGCGGACTAGCGGAGGGGGCGGCTACGAGCAGTACTTC | CASSLRTSGGGGYEQYF
TRBJ2-7 | TRBV11-2 | 14 | . | TGTGCCAGCAGCTTATCGCGGGACAGCTACGAGCAGTACTTC | CASSLSRDSYEQYF
TRBJ1-1 | TRBV7-8 | 17 | TRBD1 | TGTGCCAGCAGCCCGGGCCGGGACAGCGAAATGAACACTGAAGCTTTCTTT | CASSPGRDSEMNTEAFF
TRBJ2-5 | TRBV7-7 | 13 | . | TGTGCTAGCAGCCTGGACTCAAAGGGGACCCAGTACTTC | CASSLDSKGTQYF
TRBJ2-7 | TRBV9 | 15 | TRBD1 | TGTGCCAGCAGCGTAGGTCGACAGGGGGCTTACGAGCAGTACTTC | CASSVGRQGAYEQYF
TRBJ2-7 | TRBV4-3 | 15 | TRBD1 | TGCGCCAGCAGCCGAGGGACAGGGGGAAGCTACGAGCAGTACTTC | CASSRGTGGSYEQYF
TRBJ2-3 | TRBV29-1 | 14 | . | TGCAGCGCTCCCCGACCGGGGGACACAGATACGCAGTATTTT | CSAPRPGDTDTQYF
TRBJ1-5 | TRBV2 | 12 | . | TGTGCCAGCGGACAGTTGGGGCAGCCCCAGCATTTT | CASGQLGQPQHF
TRBJ1-3 | TRBV3-1/TRBV3-2 | 13 | . | TGTGCCAGCAGCCAAGCCTCGGAGGGCACCATATATTTT | CASSQASEGTIYF
TRBJ2-7 | TRBV28 | 15 | TRBD2 | TGTGCCAGCAGTTCCCATACTAGCGGCTCCTACGAGCAGTACTTC | CASSSHTSGSYEQYF
TRBJ1-6 | TRBV5-1 | 13 | . | TGCGCCAGCAGCTTTTCCTCGAATTCACCCCTCCACTTT | CASSFSSNSPLHF
TRBJ2-7 | TRBV21-1 | 14 | . | TGTGCCCAATCGGGGGGGGCCGGCTCCTACGAGCAGTACTTC | CAQSGGAGSYEQYF
TRBJ2-2 | TRBV4-3 | 16 | . | TGCGCCAGCAGCCAAGATTACTCGTCGAACACCGGGGAGCTGTTTTTT | CASSQDYSSNTGELFF
TRBJ1-5 | TRBV19 | 16 | TRBD1 | TGTGCCAGTAGTATTTACGGGACAGGGGGCAATCAGCCCCAGCATTTT | CASSIYGTGGNQPQHF
TRBJ2-5 | TRBV11-3 | 15 | . | TGTGCCAGCAGCCTAACCGGAACTAGAGAGGAGACCCAGTACTTC | CASSLTGTREETQYF
TRBJ1-5 | TRBV19 | 15 | . | TGTGCCAGTAGTCCCCGGACAGCTTACAATCAGCCCCAGCATTTT | CASSPRTAYNQPQHF
TRBJ1-1 | TRBV29-1 | 10 | . | TGCAGCGTCCTGGACACCGAAGCTTTCTTT | CSVLDTEAFF
TRBJ2-7 | TRBV7-2 | 14 | TRBD2 | TGTGCCAGCAGCCCTAGCGGGGTCTCCTACGAGCAGTACTTC | CASSPSGVSYEQYF
TRBJ1-4 | TRBV18 | 16 | TRBD1 | TGTGCCAGCTCACCAAGAGTAGAGGGGGCGCCTGAAAAACTGTTTTTT | CASSPRVEGAPEKLFF
TRBJ1-1 | TRBV25-1 | 14 | . | TGTGCCAGCAGTGAATATAACAGCGGGAGGAAAGCTTTCTTT | CASSEYNSGRKAFF
TRBJ2-7 | TRBV27 | 16 | TRBD1 | TGTGCCAGCAGTTTGGAGCCACAGGGGGTTTTCTACGAGCAGTACTTC | CASSLEPQGVFYEQYF